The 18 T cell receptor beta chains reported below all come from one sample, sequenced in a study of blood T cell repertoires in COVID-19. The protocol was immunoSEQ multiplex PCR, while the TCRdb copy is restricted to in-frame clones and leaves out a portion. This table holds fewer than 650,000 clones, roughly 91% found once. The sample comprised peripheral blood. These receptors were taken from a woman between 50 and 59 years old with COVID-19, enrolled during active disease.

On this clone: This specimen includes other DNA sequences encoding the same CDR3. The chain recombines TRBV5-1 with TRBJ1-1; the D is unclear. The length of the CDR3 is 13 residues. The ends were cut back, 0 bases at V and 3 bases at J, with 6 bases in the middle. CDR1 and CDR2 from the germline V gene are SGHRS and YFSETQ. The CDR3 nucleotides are TGCGCCAGCAGCTTGGTAAGAGACACTGAAGCTTTCTTT. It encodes CASSLVRDTEAFF.

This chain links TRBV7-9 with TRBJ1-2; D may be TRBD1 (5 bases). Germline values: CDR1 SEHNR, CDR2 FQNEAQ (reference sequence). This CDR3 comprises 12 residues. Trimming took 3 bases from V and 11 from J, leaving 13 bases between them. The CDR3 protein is CASSFFNRPYTF. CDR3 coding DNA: TGTGCCAGCAGCTTCTTTAACAGGCCTTACACCTTC.

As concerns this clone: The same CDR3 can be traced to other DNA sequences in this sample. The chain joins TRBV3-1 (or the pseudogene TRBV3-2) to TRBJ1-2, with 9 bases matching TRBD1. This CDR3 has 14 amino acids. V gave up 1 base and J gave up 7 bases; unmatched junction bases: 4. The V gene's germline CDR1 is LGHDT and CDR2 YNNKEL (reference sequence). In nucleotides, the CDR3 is TGTGCCAGCAGCCAAGGGGGACAGGGCTCTGGCTACACCTTC. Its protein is CASSQGGQGSGYTF.

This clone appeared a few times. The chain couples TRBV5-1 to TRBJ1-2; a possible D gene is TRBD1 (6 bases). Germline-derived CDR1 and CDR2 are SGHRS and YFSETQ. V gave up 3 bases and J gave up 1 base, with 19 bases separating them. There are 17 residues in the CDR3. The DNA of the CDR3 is TGCGCCAGCAGCTCCCCATCAGGGGCGTCGAGTAACTATGGCTACACCTTC. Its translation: CASSSPSGASSNYGYTF. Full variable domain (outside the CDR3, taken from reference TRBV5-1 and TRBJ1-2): KAGVTQTPRYLIKTRGQQVTLSCSPISGHRSVSWYQQTPGQGLQFLFEYFSETQRNKGNFPGRFSGRQFSNSRSEMNVSTLELGDSALYLCASSSPSGASSNYGYTFGSGTRLTVV.

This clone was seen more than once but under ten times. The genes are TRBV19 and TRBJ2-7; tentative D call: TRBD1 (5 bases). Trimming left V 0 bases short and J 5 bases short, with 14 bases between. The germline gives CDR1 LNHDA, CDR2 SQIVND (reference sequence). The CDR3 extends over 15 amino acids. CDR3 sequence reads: CASSIDRSDTNEQYF. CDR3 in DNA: TGTGCCAGTAGTATAGATCGGTCGGACACTAACGAGCAGTACTTC.

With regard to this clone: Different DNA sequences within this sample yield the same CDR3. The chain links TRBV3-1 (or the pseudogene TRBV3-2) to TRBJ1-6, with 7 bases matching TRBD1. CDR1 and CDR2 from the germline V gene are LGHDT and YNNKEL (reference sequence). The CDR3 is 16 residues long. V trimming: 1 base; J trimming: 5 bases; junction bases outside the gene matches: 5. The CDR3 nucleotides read TGTGCCAGCAGCCAAGGGGCAGGGGGAAATAATTCACCCCTCCACTTT. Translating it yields CASSQGAGGNNSPLHF.

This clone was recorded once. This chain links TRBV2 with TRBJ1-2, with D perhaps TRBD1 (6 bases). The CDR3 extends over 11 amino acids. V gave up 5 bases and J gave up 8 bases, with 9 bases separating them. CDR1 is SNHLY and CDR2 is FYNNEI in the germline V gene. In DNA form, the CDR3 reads TGTGCCAGCAGTCCCGGGACAGGCTACACCTTC. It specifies CASSPGTGYTF.

This CDR3 reads CASSYFAQGQETQYF. DNA for the CDR3: TGTGCCAGCAGTTACTTCGCACAGGGGCAAGAGACCCAGTACTTC. The rearrangement joins TRBV6-6 to TRBJ2-5, with 7 bases identical to TRBD1. The CDR3 covers 15 residues. Looked up from germline, CDR1 is MNHNY and CDR2 is SVGAGI (reference sequence). J lost 2 bases, V lost 1 base, and 4 bases had no gene match.

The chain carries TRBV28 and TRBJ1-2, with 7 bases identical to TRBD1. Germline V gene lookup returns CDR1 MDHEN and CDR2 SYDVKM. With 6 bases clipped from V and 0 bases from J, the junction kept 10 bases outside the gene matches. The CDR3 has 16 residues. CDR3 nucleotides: TGTGCCAGCAGCCAGACCGGGACAGCCTCTAACTATGGCTACACCTTC. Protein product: CASSQTGTASNYGYTF.

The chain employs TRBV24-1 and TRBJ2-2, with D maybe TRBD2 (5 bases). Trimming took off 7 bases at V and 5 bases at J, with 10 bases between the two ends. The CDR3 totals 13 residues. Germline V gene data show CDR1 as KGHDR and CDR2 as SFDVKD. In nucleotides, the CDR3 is TGTGCCACCAGCCTGACGGGGACCGGGGAGCTGTTTTTT. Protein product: CATSLTGTGELFF.

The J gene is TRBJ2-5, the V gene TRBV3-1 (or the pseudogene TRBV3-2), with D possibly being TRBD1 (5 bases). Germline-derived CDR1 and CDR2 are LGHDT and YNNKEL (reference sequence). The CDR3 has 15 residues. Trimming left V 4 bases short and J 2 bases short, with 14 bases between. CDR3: CASSLMVGPQETQYF. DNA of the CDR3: TGTGCCAGCAGCCTTATGGTGGGGCCGCAAGAGACCCAGTACTTC.

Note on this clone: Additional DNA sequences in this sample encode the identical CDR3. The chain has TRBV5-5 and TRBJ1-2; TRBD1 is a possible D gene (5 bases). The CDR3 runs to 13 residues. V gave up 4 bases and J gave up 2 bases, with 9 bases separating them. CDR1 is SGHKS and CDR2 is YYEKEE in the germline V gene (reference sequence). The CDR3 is CASSLDINYGYTF. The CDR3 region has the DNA TGTGCCAGCAGCCTGGACATAAACTATGGCTACACCTTC.

CDR3 sequence (DNA): TGTGCTAGTGGTTCACCCTACCTCCACACTGAAGCTTTCTTT. It codes for CASGSPYLHTEAFF. V gene TRBV12-5 combines with J gene TRBJ1-1; D not resolved. The V gene's germline CDR1 is LGHNT and CDR2 FRNRAP. The CDR3 sequence is 14 residues long. Trimming left V 4 bases short and J 3 bases short, with 12 bases between.

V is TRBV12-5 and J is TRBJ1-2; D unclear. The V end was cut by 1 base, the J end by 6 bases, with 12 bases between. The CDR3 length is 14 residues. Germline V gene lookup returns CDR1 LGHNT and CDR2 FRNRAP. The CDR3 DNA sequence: TGTGCTAGTGGTTTGGCCCCGTACTCGGATGGCTACACCTTC. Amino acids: CASGLAPYSDGYTF.

CDR3 in amino acids: CASSLLTGGRKLFF. DNA of the CDR3: TGTGCCAGCAGCTTGTTAACTGGAGGAAGAAAACTGTTTTTT. This chain connects TRBV5-6 to TRBJ1-4; D is uncertain. The CDR3 loop spans 14 amino acids. Trimming left V 1 base short and J 10 bases short, with 14 bases between. The germline CDR1 and CDR2 sequences are SGHDT and YYEEEE.

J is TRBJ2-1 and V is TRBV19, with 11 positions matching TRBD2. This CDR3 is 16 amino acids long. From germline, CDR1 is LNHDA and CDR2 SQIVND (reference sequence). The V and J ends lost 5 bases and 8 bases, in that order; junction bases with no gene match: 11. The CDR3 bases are TGTGCCAGTAGTGGGACTAGCGGACGTCCAGGGGATGAGCAGTTCTTC. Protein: CASSGTSGRPGDEQFF.

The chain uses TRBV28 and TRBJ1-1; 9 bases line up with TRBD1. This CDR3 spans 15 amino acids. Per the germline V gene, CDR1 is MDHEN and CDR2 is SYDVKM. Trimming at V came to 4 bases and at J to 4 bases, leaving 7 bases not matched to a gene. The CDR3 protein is CASSSPGQGGTEAFF. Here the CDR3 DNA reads TGTGCCAGCAGTTCCCCGGGACAGGGAGGCACTGAAGCTTTCTTT.

In DNA, the CDR3 is TGTGCCAGCAGCCAAGATCGCAGGTCCTACGAGCAGTACTTC. It is translated as CASSQDRRSYEQYF. This rearrangement joins TRBV3-1 (or the pseudogene TRBV3-2) to TRBJ2-7; the D is unclear. This CDR3 has 14 amino acids. Germline loops: CDR1 LGHDT, CDR2 YNNKEL (reference sequence). Trimming cost V 0 bases and J 1 base, with 7 bases left between them.